The rows below give T cell receptor beta chains drawn from one sample of a study of shared clonotypes between healthy human individuals. Sequencing used immunoSEQ multiplex PCR; TCRdb keeps in-frame clones, though not all of them. The sample lists roughly 110,000 clones, roughly 70% seen once, with 24% in the top ten. The sequenced sample consisted of memory CD8+ T cells sorted from blood. The receptor source for this set is a woman aged 25 to 39 in good health. The CDR3 runs from the conserved cysteine through the conserved F or W. A D gene is named only where the DNA matches it firmly. The listing skips clone size in some rows; elsewhere it reads once, few, many or a size class.

>15|-|TRBV5-6|-|TRBJ1-1
TGTGCCAGCAGCTTGGATGGGGGCATGAACACTGAAGCTTTCTTT
CASSLDGGMNTEAFF
>16|-|TRBV4-1|-|TRBJ2-7
TGCGCCAGCAGCCAAGTTGTCGGCAGGCAGTTCTACGAGCAGTACTTC
CASSQVVGRQFYEQYF
>14|-|TRBV7-9|-|TRBJ2-4
TGTGCCAGCATCCCCGCTCGGGAGAAAAACATTCAGTACTTC
CASIPAREKNIQYF
>15|few|TRBV25-1|-|TRBJ1-3
TGTGCCAGCGGCCCCGGTTGGGGCACTGGAAACACCATATATTTT
CASGPGWGTGNTIYF
>16|-|TRBV9|TRBD1|TRBJ1-5
TGTGCCAGCAGCGCCTGGGACAGGTCCTTCAATCAGCCCCAGCATTTT
CASSAWDRSFNQPQHF
>13|-|TRBV28|-|TRBJ2-1
TGTGCCAGCAGTTTTGGCAGATACAATGAGCAGTTCTTC
CASSFGRYNEQFF
>16|-|TRBV13|TRBD2|TRBJ2-1
TGTGCCAGCAGCGGTAGCGGGTCGGACTCCTACAATGAGCAGTTCTTC
CASSGSGSDSYNEQFF
>14|-|TRBV5-1|TRBD1|TRBJ2-7
TGCGCCAGCAGCTTGGGGACAGGGATCCACGAGCAGTACTTC
CASSLGTGIHEQYF
>21|few|TRBV15|-|TRBJ2-7
TGTGCCACCAGCAGAGGACACGAATTGGTAGGGACGGGGAGTATCCCCTACGAGCAGTACTTC
CATSRGHELVGTGSIPYEQYF
>13|many|TRBV2|-|TRBJ2-7
TGTGCCAGCAGTGAAGGGGGGGCCTACGAGCAGTACTTC
CASSEGGAYEQYF
>15|many|TRBV9|TRBD1|TRBJ2-3
TGTGCCAGCAGCCCGGACAGGGGTTCGTCAGATACGCAGTATTTT
CASSPDRGSSDTQYF
>15|few|TRBV11-1|TRBD1|TRBJ2-7
TGTGCCAGCAGCCCCGGACAGGGTAGTATCCACGAGCAGTACTTC
CASSPGQGSIHEQYF
>13|-|TRBV5-4|TRBD1|TRBJ1-2
TGTGCCAGCAGCTTAGGACAGGCCTATCGCTACACCTTC
CASSLGQAYRYTF
>16|few|TRBV28|TRBD2|TRBJ2-7
TGTGCCAGCAGTCTCGGGGGGGACGGAGAGTCCTACGAGCAGTACTTC
CASSLGGDGESYEQYF
>19|-|TRBV28|TRBD2|TRBJ2-3
TGTGCCAGCAGTCCAACCACATTAGCGGGAGGGGCTAGCACAGATACGCAGTATTTT
CASSPTTLAGGASTDTQYF
>16|-|TRBV2|TRBD2|TRBJ2-1
TGTGCCAGCAGTGTTCTCGGGGGAGGGCTTTTGAATGAGCAGTTCTTC
CASSVLGGGLLNEQFF
>13|few|TRBV7-9|-|TRBJ1-5
TGTGCCAGCAGCTTAGGGGGTAGTCAGCCCCAGCATTTT
CASSLGGSQPQHF
>15|-|TRBV7-9|-|TRBJ1-1
TGTGCCAGCAGCTTAGGTCGGGGGATGAACACTGAAGCTTTCTTT
CASSLGRGMNTEAFF
>16|-|TRBV5-4|TRBD2|TRBJ2-2
TGTGCCAGCCGTCCCGGGACTAGCGGGAACACCGGGGAGCTGTTTTTT
CASRPGTSGNTGELFF
>13|-|TRBV28|-|TRBJ1-5
TGTGCCAGCAGTTTTCCGGGGGATCAGCCCCAGCATTTT
CASSFPGDQPQHF
>17|large|TRBV21-1|-|TRBJ1-2
TGTGCCAGCAGCAAAGGCTCGAGGGGGAGGGAAGGGAAAGGCTACACCTTC
CASSKGSRGREGKGYTF
>14|-|TRBV7-8|TRBD1|TRBJ1-5
TGTGCCAGCAGGGCGGACAGGGTCAATCAGCCCCAGCATTTT
CASRADRVNQPQHF
>18|few|TRBV25-1|TRBD2|TRBJ2-3
TGTGCCAGCAGTGAAAGAGTGACTAGCGAAAAGGCAACAGATACGCAGTATTTT
CASSERVTSEKATDTQYF
>13|few|TRBV28|-|TRBJ2-7
TGTGCCAGTTCCACAGGGCTCCCCTACGAGCAGTACTTC
CASSTGLPYEQYF
>13|-|TRBV5-1|TRBD1|TRBJ1-2
TGCGCCAGCAGCCCGGACAGGGGGCTTGGCTACACCTTC
CASSPDRGLGYTF
>15|-|TRBV28|TRBD1|TRBJ1-2
TGTGCCAGCAGTTTACGCCCTAACAGGGGCTATGGCTACACCTTC
CASSLRPNRGYGYTF
>14|-|TRBV29-1|-|TRBJ1-2
TGCAGCGTTGGCCTCCCAAACCACGGATATGGCTACACCTTC
CSVGLPNHGYGYTF
>14|few|TRBV6-5|-|TRBJ2-2
TGTGCCAGCAGGCCTCCTCCGGACACCGGGGAGCTGTTTTTT
CASRPPPDTGELFF
>13|many|TRBV28|-|TRBJ1-2
TGTGCCAGCAAGTCTTCGGGTCTGACAGGCTACACCTTC
CASKSSGLTGYTF
>18|-|TRBV11-3|TRBD2|TRBJ2-3
TGTGCCAGCAGCCGGGGACTAGCGGGAGGGCCGGGCACAGATACGCAGTATTTT
CASSRGLAGGPGTDTQYF
>12|-|TRBV7-9|-|TRBJ1-1
TGTGCCAGCAGCACCTATATGGCCCGCGCTTTCTTT
CASSTYMARAFF
>14|-|TRBV6-5|-|TRBJ2-7
TGTGCCAGCAGTTACGAGGACAGCCCCTACGAGCAGTACTTC
CASSYEDSPYEQYF
>15|-|TRBV11-3|-|TRBJ2-2
TGTGCCAGCAGCTTAGACGTAGCAGGCACCGGGGAGCTGTTTTTT
CASSLDVAGTGELFF
>15|many|TRBV6-4|TRBD1|TRBJ2-3
TGTGCCAGCAGTTCAGGGACAGGGGAACCGGATACGCAGTATTTT
CASSSGTGEPDTQYF
>15|-|TRBV28|TRBD2|TRBJ2-5
TGTGCCAGCAGTTCCGGACTAGCGGAAAAAGAGACCCAGTACTTC
CASSSGLAEKETQYF
>15|many|TRBV27|TRBD1|TRBJ2-3
TGTGCCAGCAGTCAAACAGGGGGCGCGTTGGATACGCAGTATTTT
CASSQTGGALDTQYF
>17|few|TRBV9|-|TRBJ1-2
TGTGCCAGCAGCGTAGGAGGGGGTCCCCTAGCTAACTATGGCTACACCTTC
CASSVGGGPLANYGYTF
>14|-|TRBV2|-|TRBJ1-1
TGTGCCAGCAGAAACCCCGCAGGGGTGACTGAAGCTTTCTTT
CASRNPAGVTEAFF
>16|-|TRBV19|-|TRBJ1-5
TGTGCCAGTAACACAAGACGGCGAAATAGCAATCAGCCCCAGCATTTT
CASNTRRRNSNQPQHF
>14|few|TRBV5-1|-|TRBJ2-5
TGCGCCAGCAGCTTGGGGTCTACCGTTGGGACCCAGTACTTC
CASSLGSTVGTQYF
>15|many|TRBV28|TRBD2|TRBJ2-1
TGTGCCAGCAGTATAGCGGGAGAGCCCTACAATGAGCAGTTCTTC
CASSIAGEPYNEQFF
>13|once|TRBV6-5|-|TRBJ1-4
TGTGCCAGCAGCCGCCGGACGGTAGGGAAACTGTTTTTT
CASSRRTVGKLFF
>14|-|TRBV29-1|-|TRBJ2-1
TGCAGCGTTGTAGGTGCAGGGCATCACAATGAGCAGTTCTTC
CSVVGAGHHNEQFF
>15|many|TRBV6-1|-|TRBJ2-1
TGTGCCAGCAGCGGACACGATGAAGGCTACAATGAGCAGTTCTTC
CASSGHDEGYNEQFF
>15|-|TRBV6-1|-|TRBJ2-7
TGTGCCAGCAGTGATAGGGTGGGCGGAGCATACGAGCAGTACTTC
CASSDRVGGAYEQYF
>14|-|TRBV2|-|TRBJ2-7
TGTGCCAGCAGTGACGCAGGGGGGGACTACGAGCAGTACTTC
CASSDAGGDYEQYF
>14|-|TRBV7-9|-|TRBJ2-1
TGTGCCAGCAGCTCATCATCCTCCTACAATGAGCAGTTCTTC
CASSSSSSYNEQFF
>15|-|TRBV6-1|TRBD1|TRBJ2-7
TGTGCCAGCAGTGAAGCACCGGGACAGTCTGGGGAGCAGTACTTC
CASSEAPGQSGEQYF
>15|-|TRBV5-1|-|TRBJ2-7
TGCGCCAGCAGCATGGGAGACAGAGCTTCCTACGAGCAGTACTTC
CASSMGDRASYEQYF
>15|many|TRBV7-9|-|TRBJ2-1
TGTGCCAGCAGCTTACCAACGGACATCTACAATGAGCAGTTCTTC
CASSLPTDIYNEQFF
>19|-|TRBV18|-|TRBJ2-6
TGTGCCAGCTCACCACCCGAAGGGCAGGGGGGGTCTGGGGCCAACGTCCTGACTTTC
CASSPPEGQGGSGANVLTF
>16|-|TRBV5-1|-|TRBJ2-5
TGCGCCAGCAGCTTGGGGGTTGGCCGCCCTCAGGGGACCCAGTACTTC
CASSLGVGRPQGTQYF
>14|-|TRBV12-5|TRBD1|TRBJ2-1
TGTGCTAGTGGTTGGGGACAGGCATGGAATGAGCAGTTCTTC
CASGWGQAWNEQFF
>19|-|TRBV2|-|TRBJ1-5
TGTGCCAGCAGTGAAGAACAGCGCGGGGGATATATGGGCAATCAGCCCCAGCATTTT
CASSEEQRGGYMGNQPQHF
>13|-|TRBV10-3|TRBD2|TRBJ2-7
TGTGCCATTGGACTAGCGGGAGATTACGAGCAGTACTTC
CAIGLAGDYEQYF